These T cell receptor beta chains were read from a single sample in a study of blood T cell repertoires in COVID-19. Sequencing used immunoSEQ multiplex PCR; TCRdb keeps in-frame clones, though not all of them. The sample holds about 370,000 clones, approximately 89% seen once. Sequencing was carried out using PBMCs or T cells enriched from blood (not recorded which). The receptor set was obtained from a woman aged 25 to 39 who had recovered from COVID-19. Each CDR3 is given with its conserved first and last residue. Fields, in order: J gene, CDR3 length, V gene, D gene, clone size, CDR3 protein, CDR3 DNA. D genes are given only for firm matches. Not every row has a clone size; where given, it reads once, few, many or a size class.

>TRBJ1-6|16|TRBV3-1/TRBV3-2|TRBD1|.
CASSQLAGTGSSPLHF
TGTGCCAGCAGCCAGTTGGCCGGGACAGGTTCTTCACCCCTCCACTTT
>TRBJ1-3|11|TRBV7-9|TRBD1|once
CASTQGNTIYF
TGTGCCAGCACACAGGGGAACACCATATATTTT
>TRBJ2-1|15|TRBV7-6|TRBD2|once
CASSLGTSAYNEQFF
TGTGCCAGCAGCTTGGGGACTAGCGCCTACAATGAGCAGTTCTTC
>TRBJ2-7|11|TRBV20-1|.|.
CSALGRYEQYF
TGCAGTGCTTTAGGGAGGTACGAGCAGTACTTC
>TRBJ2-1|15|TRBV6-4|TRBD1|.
CATPWDRGFSNEQFF
TGTGCCACGCCTTGGGACAGGGGTTTCAGCAATGAGCAGTTCTTC
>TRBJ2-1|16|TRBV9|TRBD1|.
CASSVEGQGSYNEQFF
TGTGCCAGCAGCGTAGAAGGACAGGGCTCCTACAATGAGCAGTTCTTC
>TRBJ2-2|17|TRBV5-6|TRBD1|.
CASSPGDRDLFTGELFF
TGTGCCAGCAGCCCGGGGGACAGGGATCTTTTTACCGGGGAGCTGTTTTTT
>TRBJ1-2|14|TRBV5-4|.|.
CASRVRGGYYGYTF
TGTGCCAGCCGGGTCCGAGGAGGTTACTATGGCTACACCTTC
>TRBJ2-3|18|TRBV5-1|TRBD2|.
CASSPMSSSGALLNTQYF
TGCGCCAGCTCACCCATGTCCTCTAGCGGGGCGCTTTTGAATACGCAGTATTTT
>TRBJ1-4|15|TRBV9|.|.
CASSVSGQNNEKLFF
TGTGCCAGCAGCGTATCCGGACAGAATAATGAAAAACTGTTTTTT
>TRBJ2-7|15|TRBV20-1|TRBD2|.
CSASRAGTRVNEQYF
TGCAGTGCTAGTAGGGCCGGGACTAGGGTTAACGAGCAGTACTTC
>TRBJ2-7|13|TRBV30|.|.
CAWSRTQSYEQYF
TGTGCCTGGAGCCGGACTCAATCCTACGAGCAGTACTTC
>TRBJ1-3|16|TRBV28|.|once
CASSPPQRWGRNTIYF
TGTGCCAGCAGTCCGCCCCAAAGGTGGGGGCGAAACACCATATATTTT